Below, 20 T cell receptor beta chains from the same sample are listed, as sequenced in a study of blood T cell repertoires in COVID-19 (dated by TCRdb to the early 2020s). Library preparation was by the immunoSEQ multiplex PCR assay. The source is immuneACCESS, and TCRdb retained only in-frame sequences with V and J called. Part of the clones is not carried over; for the studies checked, unresolved V genes explain less than half of this, and the remainder is unexplained. The sample has fewer than 300,000 clones on record, more than 85% of them singletons. The ten largest clones represent around 2.5% of the sample. The sequenced sample consisted of peripheral blood. The source of these receptors is a person between 18 and 35 years old with COVID-19, enrolled during active disease.

The chain recombines TRBV5-8 with TRBJ1-4; 9 bases agree with TRBD1. The CDR3 runs to 15 residues. J was trimmed by 5 bases and V by 5 bases; bases with no gene match: 7. The V gene's germline CDR1 is SGHTS and CDR2 YDEGEE. The CDR3 sequence: CASRRTGAENEKLFF. CDR3 DNA sequence: TGTGCCAGCAGGCGGACAGGGGCGGAGAATGAAAAACTGTTTTTT.

The chain combines TRBV6-1 with TRBJ1-5, with D possibly matching TRBD1 (5 bases). The germline CDR1 and CDR2 sequences are MNHNS and SASEGT. The CDR3 spans 14 residues. V gave up 3 bases and J gave up 0 bases, with 6 bases separating them. The CDR3 region has the DNA TGTGCCAGCAGTGAGACAGATAGCAATCAGCCCCAGCATTTT. This sequence encodes CASSETDSNQPQHF.

The V and J genes are TRBV3-1 (or the pseudogene TRBV3-2) and TRBJ1-1; D ambiguous. Trimming stripped 2 bases from V and 6 bases from J, with 4 bases between. The germline V gene has CDR1 LGHDT and CDR2 YNNKEL (reference sequence). The CDR3 sequence is 11 residues long. CDR3 sequence (DNA): TGTGCCAGCAGCCAACAGGCTGAAGCTTTCTTT. This sequence encodes CASSQQAEAFF.

The genes are TRBV4-1 and TRBJ2-5; D remains ambiguous. The CDR3 is 14 residues long. From germline, CDR1 is MGHRA and CDR2 YSYEKL. V was trimmed by 4 bases and J by 2 bases, leaving 11 bases between them. The CDR3 spells CASSRTADQETQYF. Written as DNA, the CDR3 is TGCGCCAGCAGCCGAACAGCAGATCAAGAGACCCAGTACTTC.

This clone was seen once. The chain is built from TRBV11-2 and TRBJ1-5, with a weak D call TRBD1 (5 bases). Germline CDR1 is SGHAT and CDR2 is FQNNGV. Trimming took off 0 bases at V and 7 bases at J, with 7 bases between the two ends. The CDR3 runs to 13 residues. The CDR3 sequence is CASSLDRGQPQHF. CDR3 nucleotide sequence: TGTGCCAGCAGCTTAGATCGGGGGCAGCCCCAGCATTTT.

This clone occurred once. V usage is TRBV23-1 and J usage is TRBJ2-5, with TRBD1 identical over 10 bases. TRBV23-1 is reported as an ORF; its role is uncertain. This CDR3 is 17 amino acids long. V shed 4 bases, J shed 2 bases, and the junction held 10 bases outside the gene matches. CDR3 loop: CASSLLRDRGGQETQYF. For the CDR3, the DNA is TGCGCCAGCAGTCTACTCCGGGACAGGGGTGGACAAGAGACCCAGTACTTC.

V and J are TRBV5-5 and TRBJ2-7; 8 positions match TRBD1. Germline-derived CDR1 and CDR2 are SGHKS and YYEKEE (reference sequence). This CDR3 region has 18 residues. The junction had 12 bases not matched to a gene; V was cut back by 1 base and J by 0 bases. The DNA of the CDR3 is TGTGCCAGCAGCTTGTCCCTCTCAAGGGACAGGTTCTCCTACGAGCAGTACTTC. Its translation: CASSLSLSRDRFSYEQYF.

CDR3 nucleotide sequence: TGTGCCTGGAACCTCTACAGTGGAAACACCATATATTTT. It is translated as CAWNLYSGNTIYF. The chain combines TRBV30 with TRBJ1-3; D is ambiguous. Trimming took 4 bases from V and 3 from J, leaving 10 bases between them. The germline V gene has CDR1 GTSNPN and CDR2 SVGIG (reference sequence). The CDR3 loop spans 13 amino acids.

Notes on this clone: This sample also contains other DNA sequences that code for the same CDR3. The chain joins TRBV6-6 to TRBJ1-5; the D gene is possibly TRBD1 (5 bases). The germline V and J ends were trimmed by 9 bases and 7 bases, with 10 bases remaining between them. Germline values: CDR1 MNHNY, CDR2 SVGAGI (reference sequence). CDR3 length: 11 residues. The chain's CDR3 is CASSPGQPQHF. The CDR3 coding sequence is TGTGCCAGTTCTCCAGGGCAGCCCCAGCATTTT.

J is TRBJ1-4 and V is TRBV5-1, with 8 bases aligning to TRBD1. The CDR3 has 14 residues. Trimming removed 0 bases from V and 8 bases from J; junction bases left unmatched: 3. Germline CDR1 and CDR2: SGHRS and YFSETQ. The CDR3 sequence: CASSLGGTGEKLFF. Here the CDR3 DNA reads TGCGCCAGCAGCTTGGGGGGGACAGGAGAAAAACTGTTTTTT.

This rearrangement joins TRBV20-1 to TRBJ2-1; D is perhaps TRBD1 (5 bases). The CDR3 has 13 amino acids. Germline V lookup: CDR1 DFQATT, CDR2 SNEGSKA (reference sequence). V gave up 3 bases and J gave up 8 bases, with 14 bases separating them. This CDR3 is CSASRAGAHEQFF. In DNA, the CDR3 is TGCAGTGCTAGTCGGGCTGGGGCCCATGAGCAGTTCTTC.

This sequence joins TRBV19 and TRBJ1-6; D remains unclear. V shed 11 bases and J shed 0 bases, with 11 bases lying between them. The CDR3 spans 14 residues. Per germline, CDR1 LNHDA and CDR2 SQIVND (reference sequence). In DNA form, the CDR3 reads TGTGCCTCTATTGGTGGCTCCTATAATTCACCCCTCCACTTT. Protein: CASIGGSYNSPLHF.

To note about this clone: Other DNA sequences within the sample encode an identical CDR3. The genes are TRBV5-1 and TRBJ1-3; D call uncertain. V was clipped by 0 bases and J by 2 bases, with 12 bases between them. Germline-derived CDR1 and CDR2 are SGHRS and YFSETQ. This CDR3 comprises 16 residues. DNA for the CDR3: TGCGCCAGCAGCTTGGTTATGGGCGCTGCTGGAAACACCATATATTTT. It codes for CASSLVMGAAGNTIYF.

The chain links TRBV6-5 to TRBJ1-3; D gene uncertain. CDR1 is MNHEY, CDR2 SVGAGI, per germline. Trimming left V 7 bases short and J 1 base short, with 8 bases between. This CDR3 spans 13 amino acids. CDR3 nucleotides: TGTGCCAGCAAAGTACAATCTGGAAACACCATATATTTT. This translates into CASKVQSGNTIYF.

The V and J genes are TRBV2 and TRBJ2-1; D gene ambiguous. V was shortened by 6 bases and J by 0 bases, with 6 bases between the two germline ends. CDR3 length equals 13 residues. Per germline, CDR1 SNHLY and CDR2 FYNNEI. The CDR3, as DNA: TGTGCCAGCAGGCCGAGCTCCTACAATGAGCAGTTCTTC. Amino acid sequence: CASRPSSYNEQFF.

V usage is TRBV5-6 and J usage is TRBJ2-2, with a weak D call TRBD2 (6 bases). The CDR3 loop spans 15 amino acids. Trimming left V 4 bases short and J 1 base short, with 11 bases between. The germline gives CDR1 SGHDT, CDR2 YYEEEE. CDR3 loop: CASSLPGRNTGELFF. The CDR3 bases are TGTGCCAGCAGCCTGCCCGGGAGGAACACCGGGGAGCTGTTTTTT.

This clone was seen once. This chain uses TRBV4-1 with TRBJ2-2, with 8 nucleotides matching TRBD1. V lost 5 bases, J lost 3 bases, and 5 bases stayed unmatched. This CDR3 is built from 15 residues. The germline gives CDR1 MGHRA, CDR2 YSYEKL. The CDR3 is CASSSTGGHTGELFF. In DNA form, the CDR3 reads TGCGCCAGCAGCTCAACAGGGGGTCACACCGGGGAGCTGTTTTTT.

V gene TRBV10-2 combines with J gene TRBJ2-1; TRBD2 aligns across 13 bases. The CDR3 runs 15 residues. Germline CDR1 and CDR2: WSHSY and SAAADI. The ends lost 6 bases at V and 1 base at J; junction bases unmatched: 0. The DNA of the CDR3 is TGCGCCAGCAGGGGACTAGCGGGGTCCTACAATGAGCAGTTCTTC. Translated, it gives CASRGLAGSYNEQFF.

V and J are TRBV27 and TRBJ2-5; tentative D call: TRBD2 (6 bases). The length of the CDR3 is 9 residues. Germline loops: CDR1 MNHEY, CDR2 SMNVEV (reference sequence). The V end was cut by 8 bases, the J end by 10 bases, with 8 bases between. The CDR3 DNA reads as TGTGCCAGCCCGACTAGCCAGTACTTC. Its translation: CASPTSQYF.

CDR3 loop: CASSWGLAGAGGELFF. The CDR3 DNA is TGTGCCAGCAGCTGGGGACTAGCGGGAGCGGGCGGGGAGCTGTTTTTT. This chain connects TRBV5-4 to TRBJ2-2, with 14 positions matching TRBD2. The V gene's germline CDR1 is SGHNT and CDR2 YYREEE (reference sequence). Trimming at V came to 3 bases and at J to 7 bases, leaving 5 bases not matched to a gene. CDR3 length: 16 residues.